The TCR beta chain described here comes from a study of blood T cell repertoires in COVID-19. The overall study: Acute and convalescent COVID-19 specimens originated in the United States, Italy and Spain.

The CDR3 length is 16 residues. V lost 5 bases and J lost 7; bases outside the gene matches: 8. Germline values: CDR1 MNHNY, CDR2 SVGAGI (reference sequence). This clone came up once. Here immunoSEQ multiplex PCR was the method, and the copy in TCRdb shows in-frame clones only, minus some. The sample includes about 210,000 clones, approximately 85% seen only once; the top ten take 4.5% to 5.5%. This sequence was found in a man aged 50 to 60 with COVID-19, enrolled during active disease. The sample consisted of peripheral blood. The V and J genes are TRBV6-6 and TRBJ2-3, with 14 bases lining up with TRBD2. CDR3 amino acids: CASSTAGLAGGNTQYF. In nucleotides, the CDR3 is TGTGCCAGCAGTACAGCCGGACTAGCGGGGGGAAATACGCAGTATTTT.